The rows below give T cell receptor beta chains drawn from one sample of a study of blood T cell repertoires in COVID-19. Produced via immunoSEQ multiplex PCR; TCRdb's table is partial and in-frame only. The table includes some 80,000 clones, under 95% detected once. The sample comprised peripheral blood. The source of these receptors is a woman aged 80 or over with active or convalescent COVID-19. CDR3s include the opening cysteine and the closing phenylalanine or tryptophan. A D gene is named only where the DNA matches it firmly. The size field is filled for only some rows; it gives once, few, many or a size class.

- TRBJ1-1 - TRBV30 CAWSVAGLGTEAFF TGTGCCTGGAGTGTAGCAGGGTTGGGCACTGAAGCTTTCTTT
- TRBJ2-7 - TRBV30 CAWKGGEQYF TGTGCCTGGAAAGGGGGCGAGCAGTACTTC
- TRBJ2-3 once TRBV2 CASRVSSTDTQYF TGTGCCAGCAGGGTGAGTAGTACGGATACGCAGTATTTT
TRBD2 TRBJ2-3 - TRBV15 CATSRVGGAFADTQYF TGTGCCACCAGCAGAGTCGGGGGGGCCTTCGCAGATACGCAGTATTTT
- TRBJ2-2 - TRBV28 CASSSRDTVTGELFF TGTGCCAGCAGTTCCCGGGACACAGTAACCGGGGAGCTGTTTTTT
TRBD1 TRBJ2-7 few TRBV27 CASTLSGQGGYEQYF TGTGCCAGCACCCTCTCCGGACAGGGGGGATACGAGCAGTACTTC
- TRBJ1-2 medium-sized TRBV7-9 CASSLDREGLYGYTF TGTGCCAGCAGCTTAGACAGGGAGGGCCTCTATGGCTACACCTTC
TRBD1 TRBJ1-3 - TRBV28 CASSLVGQSLSGNTIYF TGTGCCAGCAGTTTAGTGGGACAGAGTCTCTCTGGAAACACCATATATTTT
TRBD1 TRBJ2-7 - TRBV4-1 CASSQGTGGNEQYF TGCGCCAGCAGCCAGGGGACAGGGGGAAACGAGCAGTACTTC
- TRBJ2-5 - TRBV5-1 CASSLAEETQYF TGCGCCAGCAGCTTGGCTGAAGAGACCCAGTACTTC
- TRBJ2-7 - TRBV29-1 CSVTPSGSYEQYF TGCAGCGTCACCCCGAGTGGCTCCTACGAGCAGTACTTC
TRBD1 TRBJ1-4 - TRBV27 CASSTTGGEKLFF TGTGCCAGCAGCACGACAGGGGGTGAAAAACTGTTTTTT
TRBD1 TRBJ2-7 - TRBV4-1 CASSQETGAYEQYF TGCGCCAGCAGCCAAGAGACAGGGGCCTACGAGCAGTACTTC
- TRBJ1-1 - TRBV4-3 CASSQDHSGNTEAFF TGCGCCAGCAGCCAAGATCATTCAGGGAACACTGAAGCTTTCTTT
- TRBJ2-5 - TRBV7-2 CASSLRRGQETQYF TGTGCCAGCAGCTTAAGGCGGGGTCAAGAGACCCAGTACTTC
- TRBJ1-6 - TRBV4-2 CASHQSPGGSSPLHF TGTGCCAGCCACCAGTCCCCGGGAGGGAGTTCACCCCTCCACTTT
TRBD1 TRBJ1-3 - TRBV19 CASSPAGTASGNTIYF TGTGCCAGTAGTCCCGCCGGGACAGCATCTGGAAACACCATATATTTT
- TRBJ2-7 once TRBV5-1 CASSLEDWTQEQYF TGCGCCAGCAGCTTGGAGGACTGGACCCAAGAGCAGTACTTC
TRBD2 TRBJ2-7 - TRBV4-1 CASSLSMAGGASGYEQYF TGCGCCAGCAGCCTCTCAATGGCCGGGGGGGCATCAGGCTACGAGCAGTACTTC
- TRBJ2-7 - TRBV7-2 CASSSLLEYEQYF TGTGCCAGCAGCTCCCTCTTAGAATACGAGCAGTACTTC
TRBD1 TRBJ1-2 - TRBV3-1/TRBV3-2 CASRQGQGAVGYTF TGTGCCAGCAGGCAGGGACAGGGGGCGGTTGGCTACACCTTC
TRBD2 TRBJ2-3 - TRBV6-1 CASSEPGLAGGMQYF TGTGCCAGCAGTGAACCGGGACTAGCGGGGGGAATGCAGTATTTT
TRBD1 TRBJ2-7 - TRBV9 CASSVGSGDSYEQYF TGTGCCAGCAGCGTAGGATCCGGGGACAGCTACGAGCAGTACTTC
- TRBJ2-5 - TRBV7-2 CASSLMGYQETQYF TGTGCCAGCAGCCTAATGGGCTACCAAGAGACCCAGTACTTC
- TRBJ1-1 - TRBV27 CASSVSRVVMNTEAFF TGTGCCAGCAGTGTATCCAGGGTAGTCATGAACACTGAAGCTTTCTTT
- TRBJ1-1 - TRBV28 CASSLLQGWFTEAFF TGTGCCAGCAGTTTATTACAGGGTTGGTTCACTGAAGCTTTCTTT
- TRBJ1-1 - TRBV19 CASSIGTKYTEAFF TGTGCCAGTAGTATAGGCACAAAATACACTGAAGCTTTCTTT
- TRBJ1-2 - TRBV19 CASSIERNYGYTF TGTGCCAGTAGTATAGAACGGAACTATGGCTACACCTTC
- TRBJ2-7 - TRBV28 CASSLALYEQYF TGTGCCAGCAGTTTAGCACTCTACGAGCAGTACTTC
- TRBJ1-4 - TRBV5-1 CASRGQPATNEKLFF TGCGCCAGCAGAGGACAGCCTGCAACTAATGAAAAACTGTTTTTT
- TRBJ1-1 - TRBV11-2 CASSLVITGSGPFF TGTGCCAGCAGCTTAGTAATAACAGGGTCAGGACCTTTCTTT
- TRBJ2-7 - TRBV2 CASSVWAGQYF TGTGCCAGCAGTGTTTGGGCTGGGCAGTACTTC
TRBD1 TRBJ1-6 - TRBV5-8 CASSWGTGANSPLHF TGTGCCAGCAGCTGGGGGACAGGGGCTAATTCACCCCTCCACTTT
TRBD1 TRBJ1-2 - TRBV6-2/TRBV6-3 CASSYTGAHGYTF TGTGCCAGCAGTTATACAGGGGCTCATGGCTACACCTTC
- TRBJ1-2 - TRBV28 CASSPDRLDYTF TGTGCCAGCAGTCCCGACAGGCTTGACTACACCTTC
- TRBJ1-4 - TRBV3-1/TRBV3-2 CASSRRVRGGGGEKLFF TGTGCCAGCAGTCGCAGGGTAAGGGGAGGAGGCGGAGAAAAACTGTTTTTT
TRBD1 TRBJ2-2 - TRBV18 CASSPSRTGDNTGELFF TGTGCCAGCTCACCATCACGGACAGGGGACAACACCGGGGAGCTGTTTTTT
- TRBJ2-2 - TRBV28 CASSPSWATGELFF TGTGCCAGCAGCCCATCCTGGGCGACCGGGGAGCTGTTTTTT
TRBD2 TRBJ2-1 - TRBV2 CASKAGGQHEQFF TGTGCCAGCAAGGCGGGGGGGCAACATGAGCAGTTCTTC
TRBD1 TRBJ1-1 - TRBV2 CATKGQGPEAFF TGTGCCACCAAGGGACAGGGTCCTGAAGCTTTCTTT
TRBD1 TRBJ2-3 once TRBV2 CARQGATDTQYF TGTGCCAGGCAGGGGGCCACAGATACGCAGTATTTT
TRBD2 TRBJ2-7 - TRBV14 CASSPKWGLAGATYEQYF TGTGCCAGCAGCCCGAAGTGGGGCTTAGCGGGGGCCACCTACGAGCAGTACTTC
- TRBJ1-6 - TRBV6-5 CASSYGLKNSPLHF TGTGCCAGCAGTTACGGGCTGAAGAATTCACCCCTCCACTTT
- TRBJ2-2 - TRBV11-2 CASSLVDWGRDTGELFF TGTGCCAGCAGCTTAGTTGATTGGGGGCGGGACACCGGGGAGCTGTTTTTT
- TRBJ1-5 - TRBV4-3 CASSQGPGDREHF TGCGCCAGCAGCCAAGGTCCCGGGGATCGGGAGCATTTT